This T cell receptor (beta chain) was sequenced in a study of CD8+ T cells in alopecia areata. Sequencing relied on a cDNA template that was reverse transcribed from extracted RNA. Data came from immunoSEQ multiplex PCR; TCRdb stores just in-frame clones and leaves some out. The data hold about 110,000 clones, with around 55% observed a single time. The study, taken as a whole, reports: Sequencing of scalp tissue also captures the resident alphabeta T cells of normal skin. Sharing of TCR sequences between patients (possibly for HLA-related reasons) was less clear than in mice. In lesional scalp, particularly from alopecia totalis/universalis, clonality was higher than in normal scalp.

Sorted out of PBMCs were CD4+ T cells and CD8+ T cells. About this clone: Its specificity is not known.

Trimming at V came to 6 bases and at J to 5 bases, leaving 12 bases not matched to a gene. Germline values: CDR1 MNHEY, CDR2 SMNVEV (reference sequence). The CDR3 sequence is 16 residues long. The sequence was obtained from a human donor in good health. Sequencing was done on a sample of CD8+ T cells sorted from blood. The V gene is TRBV27, the J gene TRBJ1-1; 10 nucleotides match TRBD1. DNA for the CDR3: TGTGCCAGCAGCCGTGGGACGACAGGGGGCACTACTGAAGCTTTCTTT. Amino acid sequence: CASSRGTTGGTTEAFF.